Listed here is a single T cell receptor (beta chain). This specimen belongs to a study of blood T cell repertoires in COVID-19. In the study overall: Collection of acute and convalescent COVID-19 samples took place in the United States, Italy and Spain. Sources were T cells, B-cell-depleted T cells, or PBMCs; the material itself was cDNA or gDNA.

In the original processing: For nucleated cells, counts were estimated from reference gene primer amplification. The repertoire was sequenced with immunoSEQ multiplex PCR; TCRdb's copy has only in-frame clones and lacks some. The D gene and trimming were derived from the DNA, and the V and J assignments and clone size from that table. The sample lists about 100,000 clones, around 92% occurring once. Looked up from germline, CDR1 is MNHEY and CDR2 is SVGAGI. The CDR3 consists of 13 residues. V dropped 6 bases and J dropped 4; count of bases not matched to a gene: 5. Sequences were obtained from peripheral blood. The rearrangement uses TRBV6-5 and TRBJ1-2, with 7 bases that match TRBD1. The TCR sequence derives from a man between 45 and 60 years old with active COVID-19. CDR3 residues: CASSKGQFYGYTF. CDR3 coding DNA: TGTGCCAGCAGCAAGGGACAGTTCTATGGCTACACCTTC.